These T cell receptor beta chains were read from a single sample in a study of T cells after yellow fever vaccination. From the 5' RACE reads, TCRdb called clonotypes with MiXCR, one entry per CDR3 protein. The sample carries approximately 300,000 distinct CDR3 sequences, roughly 10% recorded once. The input for sequencing was CD4+ T cells sorted from PBMCs, taken 45 days after the yellow fever booster vaccination. All receptors derive from a man aged 18 to 30 who received the YFV17D yellow fever vaccine. Each CDR3 is given with its conserved first and last residue. Fields, in order: CDR3 length, J gene, V gene, clone size, D gene, CDR3 protein, CDR3 DNA. A D gene is named only where the DNA matches it firmly. Clone size appears in some rows only: once, few, many, or a class for an expanded clone.

14,TRBJ2-7,TRBV3-1,-,-,CASSQTPGPLEQYF,TGTGCCAGCAGCCAAACTCCGGGTCCGCTGGAGCAGTACTTC
14,TRBJ2-3,TRBV6-2/TRBV6-3,few,-,CASNRGVASGTQYF,TGTGCCAGCAACCGCGGGGTAGCGTCAGGTACGCAGTATTTT
17,TRBJ1-4,TRBV5-1,-,-,CASSFLGQSAGNEKLFF,TGCGCCAGCAGCTTCCTAGGACAGTCGGCCGGCAATGAAAAACTGTTTTTT
12,TRBJ1-1,TRBV4-1,-,-,CASSHTLEDPFF,TGCGCCAGCAGCCATACGTTGGAGGACCCTTTCTTT
18,TRBJ2-2,TRBV7-6,-,TRBD1,CASSSIHQGATNTGELFF,TGTGCCAGCAGCTCGATCCATCAGGGGGCGACGAACACCGGGGAGCTGTTTTTT
16,TRBJ2-1,TRBV7-2,many,-,CASSLVSLSSRNEQFF,TGTGCCAGCAGCCTCGTTAGCTTGAGTTCCCGCAATGAGCAGTTCTTC
14,TRBJ1-1,TRBV10-3,many,TRBD1,CAIGGGGTNTEAFF,TGTGCCATCGGGGGAGGGGGCACGAACACTGAAGCTTTCTTT
18,TRBJ2-6,TRBV7-6,many,-,CASSLAGGITSGANVLTF,TGTGCCAGCAGCTTAGCAGGCGGGATTACATCTGGGGCCAACGTCCTGACTTTC
15,TRBJ2-3,TRBV4-1,-,-,CASSQDWRDGGTQYF,TGCGCCAGCAGCCAAGATTGGAGGGACGGGGGTACGCAGTATTTT
14,TRBJ1-1,TRBV4-2,-,TRBD1,CASSHSGQGFEAFF,TGTGCCAGCAGCCACTCGGGACAGGGCTTTGAAGCTTTCTTT
14,TRBJ1-1,TRBV7-2,-,-,CASSLAGGPTEAFF,TGTGCCAGCAGCTTAGCTGGTGGGCCCACTGAAGCTTTCTTT
13,TRBJ2-3,TRBV10-3,few,-,CAISESLEDTQYF,TGTGCCATCAGTGAGTCGCTGGAAGATACGCAGTATTTT
18,TRBJ2-2,TRBV4-3,-,-,CASSRPPSSYSNTGELFF,TGCGCCAGCAGTCGACCGCCCAGTTCCTACTCCAACACCGGGGAGCTGTTTTTT
15,TRBJ1-5,TRBV7-9,-,-,CASSLGGFGNQPQHF,TGTGCCAGCAGCTTAGGCGGTTTTGGCAATCAGCCCCAGCATTTT
14,TRBJ1-2,TRBV6-5,-,-,CASSYSGDPNGYTF,TGTGCCAGCAGTTACTCCGGGGACCCTAATGGCTACACCTTC
12,TRBJ2-2,TRBV5-1,few,-,CASSFNNGELFF,TGCGCCAGCAGCTTCAACAACGGGGAGCTGTTTTTT
10,TRBJ2-7,TRBV20-1,-,-,CSAGLGGQYF,TGCAGTGCTGGCTTGGGTGGGCAGTACTTC
15,TRBJ2-1,TRBV5-1,-,-,CASSSYRSGLDEQFF,TGCGCCAGCAGCTCCTACCGAAGTGGTCTTGATGAGCAGTTCTTC
16,TRBJ2-5,TRBV7-3,-,TRBD2,CASSRGASGGQETQYF,TGTGCCAGCAGCCGCGGGGCTAGCGGGGGCCAAGAGACCCAGTACTTC
15,TRBJ1-5,TRBV5-1,few,-,CASSLGMGGDQPQHF,TGCGCCAGCAGCTTGGGGATGGGAGGAGATCAGCCCCAGCATTTT
17,TRBJ2-5,TRBV20-1,few,-,CSARAQPGNRSEETQYF,TGCAGTGCTAGAGCTCAACCGGGGAACAGGAGCGAGGAGACCCAGTACTTC
15,TRBJ2-5,TRBV20-1,-,-,CSGRGTNRSQETQYF,TGCAGTGGGCGGGGGACAAATAGATCTCAAGAGACCCAGTACTTC
17,TRBJ1-2,TRBV7-2,few,-,CASSLYPSGAGNYGYTF,TGTGCCAGCAGCTTATACCCCTCGGGAGCAGGAAACTATGGCTACACCTTC
17,TRBJ2-5,TRBV3-1,few,TRBD2,CASSPPLGSGGDETQYF,TGTGCCAGCAGCCCCCCGCTAGGTAGCGGGGGAGATGAGACCCAGTACTTC
13,TRBJ2-7,TRBV5-1,-,-,CASSQQGTYEQYF,TGCGCCAGCAGTCAGCAGGGCACCTACGAGCAGTACTTC
15,TRBJ1-3,TRBV7-2,many,-,CASSLVAREGNTIYF,TGTGCCAGCAGCTTAGTCGCCAGGGAAGGAAACACCATATATTTT
16,TRBJ2-2,TRBV27,few,TRBD2,CASSLGRGGLTGELFF,TGTGCCAGCAGTTTGGGGCGGGGGGGCCTCACCGGGGAGCTGTTTTTT
13,TRBJ1-1,TRBV5-6,few,-,CASRSDKNTEAFF,TGTGCCAGCAGGAGCGACAAGAACACTGAAGCTTTCTTT
15,TRBJ1-3,TRBV5-5,-,-,CASSLAWTAGNTIYF,TGTGCCAGCAGCTTGGCTTGGACAGCAGGAAACACCATATATTTT
16,TRBJ1-6,TRBV5-1,many,-,CASSLGTDFHNSPLHF,TGCGCCAGCAGCTTGGGGACGGACTTTCATAATTCACCCCTCCACTTT
14,TRBJ2-3,TRBV7-2,-,-,CASSRGLNTDTQYF,TGTGCCAGCAGCCGGGGACTGAACACAGATACGCAGTATTTT
17,TRBJ1-1,TRBV6-1,-,TRBD1,CASSEFRQGRVSTEAFF,TGTGCCAGCAGTGAATTTCGACAGGGCAGGGTGAGCACTGAAGCTTTCTTT
15,TRBJ2-7,TRBV6-5,-,-,CASSYSNSLPYEQYF,TGTGCCAGCAGTTACTCGAACAGCCTACCCTACGAGCAGTACTTC
14,TRBJ1-5,TRBV2,-,TRBD1,CASSEGQGRQPQHF,TGTGCCAGCAGTGAAGGACAGGGGAGGCAGCCCCAGCATTTT
16,TRBJ2-1,TRBV3-1,-,-,CASSKHRESSYNEQFF,TGTGCCAGCAGCAAACACAGGGAAAGCTCCTACAATGAGCAGTTCTTC
8,TRBJ2-2,TRBV29-1,many,-,CSAGELFF,TGCAGCGCCGGAGAGCTGTTTTTT
14,TRBJ2-5,TRBV4-2,few,-,CASSQGGPTETQYF,TGTGCCAGCAGCCAAGGAGGTCCCACCGAGACCCAGTACTTC
15,TRBJ2-3,TRBV20-1,few,-,CSASSGAEHTDTQYF,TGCAGTGCTAGTAGCGGTGCAGAGCACACAGATACGCAGTATTTT
16,TRBJ2-6,TRBV7-3,-,-,CASSSPDGPGANVLTF,TGTGCCAGCAGCTCCCCCGACGGGCCTGGGGCCAACGTCCTGACTTTC
15,TRBJ1-2,TRBV5-1,-,TRBD1,CASSIIPGQGGDYTF,TGCGCCAGCAGCATAATCCCGGGACAGGGAGGGGACTACACCTTC